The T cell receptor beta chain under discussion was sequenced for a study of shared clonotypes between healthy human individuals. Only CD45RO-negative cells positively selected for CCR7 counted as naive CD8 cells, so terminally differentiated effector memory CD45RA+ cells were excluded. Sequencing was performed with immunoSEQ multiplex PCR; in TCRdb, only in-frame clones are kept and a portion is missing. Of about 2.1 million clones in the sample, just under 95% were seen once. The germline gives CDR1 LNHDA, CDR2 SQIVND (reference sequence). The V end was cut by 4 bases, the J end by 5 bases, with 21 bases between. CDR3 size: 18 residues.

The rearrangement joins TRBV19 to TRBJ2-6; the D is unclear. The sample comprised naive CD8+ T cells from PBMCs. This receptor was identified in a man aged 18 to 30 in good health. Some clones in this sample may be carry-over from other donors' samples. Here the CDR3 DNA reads TGTGCCAGTAGTAAATGCCTGACATCACAAAGTCGGGCCAACGTCCTGACTTTC. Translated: CASSKCLTSQSRANVLTF. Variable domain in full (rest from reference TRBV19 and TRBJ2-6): DGGITQSPKYLFRKEGQNVTLSCEQNLNHDAMYWYRQDPGQGLRLIYYSQIVNDFQKGDIAEGYSVSREKKESFPLTVTSAQKNPTAFYLCASSKCLTSQSRANVLTFGAGSRLTVL.